This passage covers 18 T cell receptor beta chains from one sample sequenced in a study of cytomegalovirus exposure and HLA in healthy donors. The study ran its PCR with 60 Vbeta and 13 Jbeta primers. Assay: immunoSEQ multiplex PCR; the TCRdb copy retains only in-frame clones and omits some. The sample has fewer than 250,000 clones, approximately 80% seen once. Input material: PBMCs. These receptors originate from a boy aged 2 to 10 in good health and CMV-seronegative.

The chain is built from TRBV25-1 and TRBJ2-7, with 10 bases identical to TRBD2. This CDR3 region has 13 residues. Germline V CDR1 and CDR2: MGHDK, SYGVNS. Trimming at V came to 2 bases and at J to 8 bases, leaving 3 bases not matched to a gene. The CDR3: CASSEGLAAQQYF. The CDR3 DNA follows: TGTGCCAGCAGTGAAGGACTAGCGGCCCAGCAGTACTTC.

The chain uses TRBV10-1 and TRBJ1-2, with a possible D match to TRBD1 (5 bases). Per germline, CDR1 WNHNN and CDR2 SYGVQD (reference sequence). This CDR3 spans 14 amino acids. Trimming stripped 4 bases from V and 2 bases from J, with 11 bases between. The CDR3 here is CASSVGGANYGYTF. The CDR3 DNA reads as TGCGCCAGCAGTGTTGGAGGGGCCAACTATGGCTACACCTTC.

The genes are TRBV27 and TRBJ2-3; 11 bases map to TRBD2. V trimming: 2 bases; J trimming: 3 bases; junction bases outside the gene matches: 4. CDR3 size: 16 residues. Germline loops: CDR1 MNHEY, CDR2 SMNVEV (reference sequence). CDR3 protein: CASSLLLAGGTDTQYF. As DNA, the CDR3 is TGTGCCAGCAGTTTACTCCTAGCGGGGGGAACAGATACGCAGTATTTT.

This rearrangement joins TRBV2 to TRBJ1-1; D perhaps matches TRBD1 (5 bases). V was clipped by 9 bases and J by 8 bases, with 16 bases between them. Looked up from germline, CDR1 is SNHLY and CDR2 is FYNNEI. CDR3 length: 12 residues. In nucleotides, the CDR3 is TGTGCCAGTACTTGGGGCTATGGAGAAGCTTTCTTT. It yields the protein CASTWGYGEAFF. Variable domain in full (rest from reference TRBV2 and TRBJ1-1): EPEVTQTPSHQVTQMGQEVILRCVPISNHLYFYWYRQILGQKVEFLVSFYNNEISEKSEIFDDQFSVERPDGSNFTLKIRSTKLEDSAMYFCASTWGYGEAFFGQGTRLTVV.

This rearrangement joins TRBV10-1 to TRBJ1-1, with TRBD1 matching over 7 bases. The CDR3 extends over 15 amino acids. Germline V CDR1 and CDR2: WNHNN, SYGVQD (reference sequence). Trimming took 3 bases from V and 3 from J; bases not matched to a gene: 7. The CDR3 nucleotides are TGCGCCAGCAGTGAATCCCCAGGGGGGCACACTGAAGCTTTCTTT. This encodes CASSESPGGHTEAFF.

The gene calls are TRBV7-9 and TRBJ2-7; a weak D match, TRBD1 (6 bases). The CDR3 totals 15 residues. V was trimmed by 4 bases and J by 1 base, leaving 14 bases between them. Germline V gene lookup returns CDR1 SEHNR and CDR2 FQNEAQ (reference sequence). In DNA form, the CDR3 reads TGTGCCAGCAGCTCCGGCTTGGGGGCTTCCTACGAGCAGTACTTC. It yields the protein CASSSGLGASYEQYF.

The V gene is TRBV5-1, the J gene TRBJ2-7; 13 positions agree with TRBD2. Unmatched junction bases numbered 6, after V lost 0 bases and J lost 6 bases. The CDR3 loop spans 16 amino acids. Per the germline V gene, CDR1 is SGHRS and CDR2 is YFSETQ. The CDR3: CASSLVPLAGGGEQYF. The CDR3 DNA reads as TGCGCCAGCAGCTTGGTTCCACTAGCGGGAGGGGGCGAGCAGTACTTC.

The J gene is TRBJ1-2, the V gene TRBV5-6, with D possibly being TRBD1 (6 bases). V lost 4 bases to trimming and J lost 6 bases, with 19 bases between them. Germline loops: CDR1 SGHDT, CDR2 YYEEEE. The CDR3 has 15 amino acids. The CDR3 nucleotides read TGTGCCAGCAGCCCCCTGCGGGCCAGGGGCAATGGCTACACCTTC. Amino acid sequence: CASSPLRARGNGYTF.

The CDR3 loop reads CASSLRSGGANEQFF. The CDR3 nucleotides are TGTGCCAGCAGCCTACGTAGCGGGGGGGCCAATGAGCAGTTCTTC. The chain couples TRBV7-2 to TRBJ2-1, with 11 bases identical to TRBD2. This CDR3 comprises 15 residues. J was trimmed by 6 bases and V by 5 bases; bases with no gene match: 6. CDR1 and CDR2 (germline): SGHTA, FQGNSA.

The rearrangement links TRBV30 to TRBJ1-4; D remains unclear. The CDR3 totals 13 residues. Trimming removed 3 bases at V and 8 bases at J, with 13 bases between. The germline gives CDR1 GTSNPN, CDR2 SVGIG (reference sequence). This CDR3 reads CAWSLTGVEKLFF. CDR3 sequence (DNA): TGTGCCTGGAGCCTTACCGGAGTAGAAAAACTGTTTTTT.

The V call is TRBV7-2, the J call TRBJ2-2; D not resolved. CDR1 and CDR2 from the germline V gene are SGHTA and FQGNSA. The CDR3 consists of 15 residues. The V and J ends lost 2 bases and 6 bases respectively, with 13 bases between them. The CDR3 DNA reads as TGTGCCAGCAGCTTACAGAAGTTTGTGTCCGGGGAGCTGTTTTTT. Its translation: CASSLQKFVSGELFF.

In this sample, this clone turned up a few times. The genes are TRBV6-1 and TRBJ1-2; 8 bases fit TRBD1. The V and J ends lost 8 bases and 5 bases, in that order; junction bases with no gene match: 13. The CDR3 spans 15 residues. CDR1 and CDR2 from the germline V gene are MNHNS and SASEGT. In nucleotides, the CDR3 is TGTGCCAGCGATGGAATGACAGGGGCCAAGTATGGCTACACCTTC. Protein sequence: CASDGMTGAKYGYTF.

In its sample, this clone was seen once. V and J are TRBV29-1 and TRBJ2-5; 9 nucleotides match TRBD1. The CDR3 is 13 amino acids. V lost 5 bases to trimming and J lost 1 base; unmatched junction nucleotides: 2. Germline lookup yields CDR1 SQVTM and CDR2 ANQGSEA. The CDR3 nucleotides are TGCAGCGTTCGGACAGGGGCCCAAGAGACCCAGTACTTC. Translating gives CSVRTGAQETQYF.

The rearrangement uses TRBV10-1 and TRBJ2-1; the D gene is possibly TRBD2 (7 bases). Germline V lookup: CDR1 WNHNN, CDR2 SYGVQD (reference sequence). The CDR3 covers 15 residues. Trimming left V 7 bases short and J 5 bases short, with 18 bases between. The CDR3 nucleotides read TGCGCCAGCATCCTTGTGAGGGGGGGGAACAATGAGCAGTTCTTC. Amino acids: CASILVRGGNNEQFF.

This chain uses TRBV7-2 with TRBJ2-4; D remains unclear. Germline V CDR1 and CDR2: SGHTA, FQGNSA. This CDR3 region has 18 residues. V was cut by 1 base and J by 1 base, with 17 bases left in between. The CDR3 reads CASSLVISVLTAKNIQYF. CDR3 bases: TGTGCCAGCAGCTTAGTTATATCGGTGTTAACGGCCAAAAACATTCAGTACTTC.

The chain is built from TRBV4-2 and TRBJ2-7; TRBD2 agrees at 7 bases. This CDR3 spans 16 amino acids. With V trimmed by 1 base and J by 3 bases, 9 bases remained unmatched. Germline V gene sequence: CDR1 LGHNA, CDR2 YNFKEQ. The CDR3: CASSQGKPGLLYEQYF. The CDR3 region has the DNA TGTGCCAGCAGCCAAGGAAAACCGGGACTACTCTACGAGCAGTACTTC.

Worth noting for this clone: This CDR3 is also generated by other DNA sequences in the sample. This chain connects TRBV9 to TRBJ2-3; D may be TRBD2 (5 bases). The CDR3 has 15 residues. V gave up 0 bases and J gave up 2 bases, with 10 bases separating them. Looked up from germline, CDR1 is SGDLS and CDR2 is YYNGEE. CDR3 region: CASSVGAGDTDTQYF. The DNA of the CDR3 is TGTGCCAGCAGCGTAGGGGCCGGGGACACAGATACGCAGTATTTT.

DNA of the CDR3: TGTGCCAGCAGCTCCGGACTAGCGGGGCTACAAGAGACCCAGTACTTC. Amino acids: CASSSGLAGLQETQYF. This rearrangement joins TRBV5-4 to TRBJ2-5, with 12 bases matching TRBD2. J gave up 2 bases and V 3 bases, and 5 bases lay outside the gene matches. Per the germline V gene, CDR1 is SGHNT and CDR2 is YYREEE (reference sequence). The CDR3 runs to 16 residues.